The 25 T cell receptor beta chains below come from one sample, sequenced in a study of blood T cell repertoires in COVID-19. Only in-frame clones appear in the TCRdb table, and some are missing; sequencing was by immunoSEQ multiplex PCR. The sample shows approximately 120,000 clones, 75% to 85% of them seen only once. The sequencing input was peripheral blood. The source of these receptors is a woman in her forties or fifties with acute or convalescent COVID-19.

The V call is TRBV5-4, the J call TRBJ1-1; D remains unclear. This CDR3 contains 15 residues. V lost 2 bases and J 1 base, leaving 12 bases between the germline ends. Germline lookup yields CDR1 SGHNT and CDR2 YYREEE (reference sequence). The CDR3 here is CASSFYGFGNTEAFF. The CDR3 bases are TGTGCCAGCAGCTTCTACGGTTTCGGGAACACTGAAGCTTTCTTT.

The chain combines TRBV18 with TRBJ2-2; a possible D gene is TRBD1 (5 bases). Germline V gene lookup returns CDR1 KGHSH and CDR2 LQKENI. Trimming removed 6 bases at V and 0 bases at J, with 17 bases between. This CDR3 comprises 17 residues. Here the CDR3 reads CASSQKQVFANTGELFF. The CDR3 coding sequence is TGTGCCAGCTCCCAAAAACAGGTTTTCGCGAACACCGGGGAGCTGTTTTTT.

Here the CDR3 reads CSAIGDGYTF. Here the CDR3 DNA reads TGCAGTGCTATCGGGGATGGCTACACCTTC. The rearrangement joins TRBV20-1 to TRBJ1-2; D gene unclear. The V end was cut by 4 bases, the J end by 6 bases, with 6 bases between. The CDR3 totals 10 residues. Germline V gene lookup returns CDR1 DFQATT and CDR2 SNEGSKA (reference sequence).

This clone was seen a single time. The J gene is TRBJ2-5, the V gene TRBV4-1, with unresolved D. Germline values: CDR1 MGHRA, CDR2 YSYEKL. The ends were cut back, 1 base at V and 1 base at J, with 4 bases in the middle. CDR3 length equals 13 residues. CDR3 protein: CASSQAVQETQYF. CDR3 coding DNA: TGCGCCAGCAGCCAAGCCGTCCAAGAGACCCAGTACTTC.

CDR3: CASSSDRGHEQYF. DNA for the CDR3: TGTGCCAGCAGCTCGGACAGGGGGCACGAGCAGTACTTC. The V gene is TRBV11-2, the J gene TRBJ2-7; TRBD1 aligns across 11 bases. Trimming removed 4 bases from V and 5 bases from J; junction bases left unmatched: 1. The CDR3 has 13 amino acids. CDR1 is SGHAT and CDR2 is FQNNGV in the germline V gene.

This clone was counted a few times. The chain has TRBV14 and TRBJ2-7; D gene ambiguous. The CDR3 is 13 residues long. Deletions cut 5 bases from V and 6 bases from J, with 14 bases between. CDR1 is SGHDN and CDR2 is FVKESK in the germline V gene. CDR3 nucleotides: TGTGCCAGCAGCAAAGGGTCCCTAGGCGAGCAGTACTTC. Translated, it gives CASSKGSLGEQYF.

V gene TRBV28 combines with J gene TRBJ2-1; TRBD1 aligns across 7 bases. The CDR3 consists of 15 residues. The V gene end was trimmed by 0 bases and the J gene end by 5 bases; junction bases not matched to a gene: 4. The germline CDR1 and CDR2 sequences are MDHEN and SYDVKM. The CDR3 sequence: CASSLWRGRNNEQFF. In DNA form, the CDR3 reads TGTGCCAGCAGTTTATGGAGGGGGCGGAACAATGAGCAGTTCTTC.

This clone was recorded only once. V is TRBV6-1 and J is TRBJ2-5, with D possibly being TRBD1 (6 bases). V was trimmed by 0 bases and J by 4 bases, leaving 18 bases between them. Germline CDR1 and CDR2: MNHNS and SASEGT. CDR3 length equals 17 residues. The DNA for the CDR3 is TGTGCCAGCAGTGAAGCGAAGGGGACAAGAGGGGGAGAGACCCAGTACTTC. This sequence encodes CASSEAKGTRGGETQYF.

The chain carries TRBV4-1 and TRBJ1-2, with 9 bases lining up with TRBD1. The junction had 6 bases not matched to a gene; V was cut back by 4 bases and J by 6 bases. This CDR3 is built from 14 residues. The V gene's germline CDR1 is MGHRA and CDR2 YSYEKL. The CDR3 here is CASSLRDRADGYTF. DNA of the CDR3: TGCGCCAGCAGCCTTCGGGACAGGGCTGATGGCTACACCTTC.

By sample fraction, this clone is medium-sized. The gene calls are TRBV11-1 and TRBJ2-3, with TRBD2 identical over 10 bases. Per germline, CDR1 SGHAT and CDR2 FQDESV (reference sequence). This CDR3 has 13 amino acids. Unmatched junction bases numbered 2, after V lost 9 bases and J lost 2 bases. CDR3: CASGLADTDTQYF. CDR3 sequence (DNA): TGTGCCAGTGGACTAGCGGACACAGATACGCAGTATTTT.

The V call is TRBV9, the J call TRBJ2-2, with TRBD1 matching 8 bases. Trimming cost V 4 bases and J 5 bases; bases outside gene matches: 7. This CDR3 region has 15 residues. CDR1 SGDLS and CDR2 YYNGEE come from the germline V gene. The CDR3 bases are TGTGCCAGCAGCACCAGACAGGGGTGGACCGGGGAGCTGTTTTTT. Protein product: CASSTRQGWTGELFF.

The sample holds a few counts of this clone. The junction departs from the called germline gene at one end, perhaps through a read error. The chain has TRBV6-1 and TRBJ2-2; 9 nucleotides agree with TRBD1. The length of the CDR3 is 12 residues. Germline loops: CDR1 MNHNS, CDR2 SASEGT. The CDR3 nucleotides read TGTGCCAGCAGGGAAGGGACAGGGACACTGTTTTTT. Translated, it gives CASREGTGTLFF.

The chain joins TRBV4-1 to TRBJ1-2; 8 bases are a match to TRBD1. The CDR3 is 14 residues long. Germline assignment: CDR1 MGHRA and CDR2 YSYEKL. V was pared by 1 base and J by 6 bases, with 4 bases of the junction left unmatched. CDR3 amino acids: CASSQVSGGDGYTF. The CDR3 DNA reads as TGCGCCAGCAGCCAAGTTTCAGGGGGCGATGGCTACACCTTC.

V is TRBV6-1 and J is TRBJ1-5; the D is unclear. The V gene's germline CDR1 is MNHNS and CDR2 SASEGT. Trimming stripped 2 bases from V and 7 bases from J, with 9 bases between. The CDR3 has 13 residues. DNA of the CDR3: TGTGCCAGCAGTGAACTGTGGGAGCAGCCCCAGCATTTT. This gives the protein CASSELWEQPQHF.

CDR3 in amino acids: CASSQDSETQYF. CDR3 coding DNA: TGTGCCAGCAGCCAAGACTCGGAGACCCAGTACTTC. The rearrangement uses TRBV3-1 (or the pseudogene TRBV3-2) and TRBJ2-5; D call uncertain. Germline assignment: CDR1 LGHDT and CDR2 YNNKEL (reference sequence). V was shortened by 0 bases and J by 5 bases, with 4 bases between the two germline ends. The CDR3 covers 12 residues.

This chain uses TRBV10-1 with TRBJ2-3, with D hard to call. CDR1 is WNHNN and CDR2 is SYGVQD in the germline V gene (reference sequence). CDR3 size: 14 residues. Trimming removed 0 bases from V and 3 bases from J, with 7 bases in between. The CDR3 loop is CASSESQNTDTQYF. In nucleotides, the CDR3 is TGCGCCAGCAGTGAGTCGCAGAATACAGATACGCAGTATTTT.

This clone has a single count. The chain has TRBV19 and TRBJ2-1; TRBD1 might be the D (6 bases). Germline assignment: CDR1 LNHDA and CDR2 SQIVND (reference sequence). This CDR3 region has 12 residues. V shed 11 bases and J shed 9 bases, with 17 bases lying between them. CDR3 loop: CAVSRGSGEQFF. Written as DNA, the CDR3 is TGTGCCGTTAGCAGGGGAAGTGGTGAGCAGTTCTTC.

The chain couples TRBV4-2 to TRBJ2-7, with D uncertain. CDR3 size: 15 residues. Trimming took off 1 base at V and 0 bases at J, with 10 bases between the two ends. CDR1 and CDR2 (germline): LGHNA, YNFKEQ. The CDR3 DNA is TGTGCCAGCAGCCAAGTGTTTGGCGGCTCCTACGAGCAGTACTTC. This gives the protein CASSQVFGGSYEQYF.

The chain employs TRBV3-1 (or the pseudogene TRBV3-2) and TRBJ2-1; D not certain. Germline lookup yields CDR1 LGHDT and CDR2 YNNKEL (reference sequence). V shed 1 base and J shed 7 bases, with 2 bases lying between them. This CDR3 spans 11 amino acids. The CDR3 loop reads CASSQANEQFF. In DNA, the CDR3 is TGTGCCAGCAGCCAAGCGAATGAGCAGTTCTTC.

This sequence joins TRBV5-6 and TRBJ2-1; 8 bases are a match to TRBD1. Germline-derived CDR1 and CDR2 are SGHDT and YYEEEE. The V segment lost 3 bases and the J segment 6 bases; nucleotides outside the gene matches: 5. There are 14 residues in the CDR3. The CDR3 is CASSSQGDSNEQFF. The DNA for the CDR3 is TGTGCCAGCAGCTCACAGGGGGATTCCAATGAGCAGTTCTTC.

The rearrangement links TRBV25-1 to TRBJ1-1; TRBD1 agrees at 7 bases. Germline CDR1 and CDR2: MGHDK and SYGVNS. V lost 0 bases, J lost 3 bases, and 4 bases stayed unmatched. This CDR3 region has 15 residues. The CDR3 region is CASSEYAGGDTEAFF. CDR3 bases: TGTGCCAGCAGTGAATACGCAGGGGGAGACACTGAAGCTTTCTTT. The full variable domain, rest sourced from reference TRBV25-1 and TRBJ1-1, is EADIYQTPRYLVIGTGKKITLECSQTMGHDKMYWYQQDPGMELHLIHYSYGVNSTEKGDLSSESTVSRIRTEHFPLTLESARPSHTSQYLCASSEYAGGDTEAFFGQGTRLTVV.

The chain joins TRBV14 to TRBJ2-7; the D gene is possibly TRBD1 (5 bases). This CDR3 is 15 amino acids long. The germline gives CDR1 SGHDN, CDR2 FVKESK. V gave up 2 bases and J gave up 1 base, with 12 bases separating them. The CDR3 coding sequence is TGTGCCAGCAGCCAAACACAGGCTGGATCCTACGAGCAGTACTTC. Its translation: CASSQTQAGSYEQYF.

The CDR3 coding sequence is TGTGCCAGTACGGTGGGCAATCAGCCCCAGCATTTT. This gives the protein CASTVGNQPQHF. The rearrangement joins TRBV19 to TRBJ1-5; D remains unclear. Trimming cost V 7 bases and J 2 bases, with 6 bases left between them. The CDR3 runs to 12 residues. The germline V gene has CDR1 LNHDA and CDR2 SQIVND (reference sequence).

The V gene is TRBV12-3 or TRBV12-4, the J gene TRBJ1-3; D is unresolved. The length of the CDR3 is 12 residues. V was cut by 6 bases and J by 4 bases, with 7 bases left in between. CDR3 sequence: CASSLRGNTIYF. CDR3 sequence (DNA): TGTGCCAGCAGCCTGAGGGGAAACACCATATATTTT.

The V gene is TRBV18, the J gene TRBJ1-5, with a possible D match to TRBD1 (5 bases). V gave up 4 bases and J gave up 4 bases, with 14 bases separating them. Germline-derived CDR1 and CDR2 are KGHSH and LQKENI. The CDR3 sequence is 15 residues long. CDR3 nucleotides: TGTGCCAGCTCACTCAGCAGGGTTGGGAATCAGCCCCAGCATTTT. Translating it yields CASSLSRVGNQPQHF.